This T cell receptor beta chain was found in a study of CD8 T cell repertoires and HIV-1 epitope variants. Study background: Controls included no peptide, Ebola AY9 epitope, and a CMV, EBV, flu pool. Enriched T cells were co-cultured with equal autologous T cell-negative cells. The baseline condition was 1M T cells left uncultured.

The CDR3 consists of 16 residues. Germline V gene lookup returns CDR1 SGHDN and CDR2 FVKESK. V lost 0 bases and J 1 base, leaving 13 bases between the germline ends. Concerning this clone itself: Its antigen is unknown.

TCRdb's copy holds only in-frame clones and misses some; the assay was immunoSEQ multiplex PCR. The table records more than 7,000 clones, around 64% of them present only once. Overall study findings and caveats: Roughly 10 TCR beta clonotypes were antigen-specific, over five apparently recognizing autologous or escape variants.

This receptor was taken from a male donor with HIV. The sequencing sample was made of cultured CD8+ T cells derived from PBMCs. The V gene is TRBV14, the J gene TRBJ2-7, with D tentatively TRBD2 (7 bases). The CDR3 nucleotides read TGTGCCAGCAGCCAAGATTGGGGAGGGGGTTCCTACGAGCAGTACTTC. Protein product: CASSQDWGGGSYEQYF.